This T cell receptor beta chain comes out of a study of human T cells and chemical hapten exposure. Background on the study: Variability of per-sample TCR yields stemmed mainly from small differences in pooled library volume. Findings and limits, study-wide: Given that the donors had alopecia, their immune response may differ from that seen in healthy people. TCRs above 1 in 1000 frequency stayed constant with DPC sensitization.

MiXCR was run by TCRdb on the RACE reads, yielding one entry per CDR3 protein. The sample holds fewer than 50,000 distinct CDR3 sequences, 3% to 4.5% seen once. V was shortened by 5 bases and J by 0 bases, with 7 bases between the two germline ends. The CDR3 covers 13 residues. Germline-derived CDR1 and CDR2 are MNHEY and SMNVEV (reference sequence). Comment on this clonotype: The antigen is undetermined.

Time point denoted: patch test 1, 2 weeks after DPC sensitization. Treatment described: therapeutic diphenylcyclopropenone sensitization with weekly scalp DPC. The total RNA was obtained from whole blood that was not fractionated. Alopecia patients between 18 and 70 years old and suitable for DPC were used as donors. The TCR originated in a man aged 45-65 years with alopecia areata. Some clones in this sample may be carry-over from other donors' samples. The genes are TRBV27 and TRBJ1-1; D uncertain. The input for sequencing was whole blood, taken in connection with sensitization to the hapten diphenylcyclopropenone (DPC). CDR3 residues: CASSQLMNTEAFF. CDR3 sequence (DNA): TGTGCCAGCAGTCAATTAATGAACACTGAAGCTTTCTTT.